The clone carrying this T cell receptor (beta chain) appeared a single time. This specimen comes from a study of control samples from healthy donors and cancer patients. The V end lost 0 bases, the J end lost 7 bases, and 9 bases lay between the germline ends. The CDR3 sequence is 13 residues long. Germline assignment: CDR1 KGHSH and CDR2 LQKENI. Using immunoSEQ multiplex PCR, the repertoire was profiled, and TCRdb retains in-frame clones only, with some absent. In the table there are some 220,000 clones, around 94% of which are singletons. The material sequenced was blood. V usage is TRBV18 and J usage is TRBJ2-5; D call uncertain. The TCR sequence derives from a man over 45 in good health. CDR3 nucleotides: TGTGCCAGCTCACCACCGGGCCCGGGGACCCAGTACTTC. Protein: CASSPPGPGTQYF.